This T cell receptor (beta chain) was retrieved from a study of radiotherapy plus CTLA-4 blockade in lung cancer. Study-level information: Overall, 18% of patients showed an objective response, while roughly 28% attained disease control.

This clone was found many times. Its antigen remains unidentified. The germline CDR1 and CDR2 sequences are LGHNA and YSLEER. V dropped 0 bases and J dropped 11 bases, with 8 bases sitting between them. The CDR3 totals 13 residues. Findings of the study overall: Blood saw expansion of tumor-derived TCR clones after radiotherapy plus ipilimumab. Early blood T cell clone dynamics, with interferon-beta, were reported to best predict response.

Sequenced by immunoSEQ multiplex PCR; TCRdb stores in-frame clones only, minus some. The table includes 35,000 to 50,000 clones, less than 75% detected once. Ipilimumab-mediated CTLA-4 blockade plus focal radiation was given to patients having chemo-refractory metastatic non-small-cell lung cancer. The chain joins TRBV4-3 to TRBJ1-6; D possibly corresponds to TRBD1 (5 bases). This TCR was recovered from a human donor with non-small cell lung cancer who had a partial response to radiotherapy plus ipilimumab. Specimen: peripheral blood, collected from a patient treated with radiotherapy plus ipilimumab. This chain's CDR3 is CASSQESGTPLHF. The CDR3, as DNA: TGCGCCAGCAGCCAAGAGTCAGGGACACCCCTCCACTTT.